These 27 T cell receptor beta chains came from one sample sequenced in a study of OX40 agonist ivuxolimab in advanced cancers. Libraries were prepared by immunoSEQ multiplex PCR; TCRdb keeps only in-frame clonotypes and omits some of them. The table has fewer than 85,000 clones, 75% to 90% seen once. The sequencing used CD4+ or CD8+ T cells sorted from blood, collected in a trial of the OX40 agonist ivuxolimab. These receptors all come from an adult with an advanced solid tumor such as melanoma, head and neck, liver or kidney cancer.

This clone was picked up a small number of times. The CDR3: CASSLAPIRSMNTEAFF. As DNA, the CDR3 is TGTGCCAGCAGCTTAGCCCCGATAAGATCCATGAACACTGAAGCTTTCTTT. This rearrangement joins TRBV7-9 to TRBJ1-1; no firm D call. The CDR3 is made up of 17 amino acids. Germline CDR1 is SEHNR and CDR2 is FQNEAQ (reference sequence). Trimming stripped 0 bases from V and 0 bases from J, with 14 bases between. Full variable domain (outside the CDR3, taken from reference TRBV7-9 and TRBJ1-1): DTGVSQNPRHKITKRGQNVTFRCDPISEHNRLYWYRQTLGQGPEFLTYFQNEAQLEKSRLLSDRFSAERPKGSFSTLEIQRTEQGDSAMYLCASSLAPIRSMNTEAFFGQGTRLTVV.

This rearrangement joins TRBV10-3 to TRBJ1-5; D unresolved. Germline V lookup: CDR1 ENHRY, CDR2 SYGVKD. Trimming left V 0 bases short and J 7 bases short, with 10 bases between. This CDR3 region has 14 residues. CDR3 DNA: TGTGCCATCAGTGAGTCAGCAGGTGGGCAGCCCCAGCATTTT. Its translation: CAISESAGGQPQHF.

This rearrangement joins TRBV7-8 to TRBJ1-6; tentative D call: TRBD1 (6 bases). The CDR3 has 15 residues. Trimming removed 5 bases at V and 7 bases at J, with 15 bases between. Germline CDR1 and CDR2: SGHVS and FQNEAQ. The CDR3: CASSRTGIYNSPLHF. The CDR3 coding sequence is TGTGCCAGCAGCAGAACAGGGATATACAATTCACCCCTCCACTTT.

The chain uses TRBV6-6 and TRBJ2-5; TRBD1 aligns across 8 bases. The DNA end is a closer match to TRBJ2-7, so the J assignment may be wrong. The germline gives CDR1 MNHNY, CDR2 SVGAGI (reference sequence). The CDR3 consists of 15 residues. CDR3 region: CASSDTIGQGYEQYF. CDR3 nucleotides: TGTGCCAGCAGTGACACGATCGGACAGGGCTACGAGCAGTACTTC.

The chain recombines TRBV9 with TRBJ1-2; a weak D match, TRBD1 (6 bases). Germline CDR1 SGDLS, CDR2 YYNGEE. The CDR3 loop spans 15 amino acids. The ends were cut back, 0 bases at V and 3 bases at J, with 12 bases in the middle. The CDR3 DNA is TGTGCCAGCAGCGTAGGGGACACCCGGGACTATGGCTACACCTTC. Translating it yields CASSVGDTRDYGYTF.

This chain connects TRBV30 to TRBJ2-7; tentative D call: TRBD2 (5 bases). Germline loops: CDR1 GTSNPN, CDR2 SVGIG (reference sequence). Trimming took 0 bases from V and 1 from J, leaving 7 bases between them. This CDR3 is 13 amino acids long. The CDR3 sequence is CAWSVEGSYEQYF. CDR3 bases: TGTGCCTGGAGTGTAGAGGGTTCCTACGAGCAGTACTTC.

On this clone: An end of the junction differs from the germline gene, which may be a read error. The V gene is TRBV27, the J gene TRBJ2-7; 10 bases map to TRBD2. Germline V gene lookup returns CDR1 MNHEY and CDR2 SMNVEV (reference sequence). CDR3 length equals 15 residues. The CDR3 is CASSPSGGIVYGQYF. The CDR3 DNA follows: TGTGCCAGCAGTCCTAGCGGGGGAATCGTCTACGGGCAGTACTTC.

The V gene is TRBV7-9, the J gene TRBJ1-5, with D possibly matching TRBD1 (6 bases). The ends were cut back, 6 bases at V and 16 bases at J, with 22 bases in the middle. CDR3 length equals 13 residues. CDR1 is SEHNR and CDR2 is FQNEAQ in the germline V gene (reference sequence). The CDR3 nucleotides are TGTGCCAGCAGTCCTCTCCGACAGGAAATGGTCCATTTT. Translation: CASSPLRQEMVHF.

This clone was found a few times. The chain uses TRBV6-1 and TRBJ2-3, with D unclear. The V end was cut by 4 bases, the J end by 1 base, with 12 bases between. The CDR3 is 15 residues long. Germline V gives CDR1 MNHNS, CDR2 SASEGT. The CDR3 DNA follows: TGTGCCAGCAGTGGAAAGAGAGACCGCACAGATACGCAGTATTTT. This sequence encodes CASSGKRDRTDTQYF.

This clone was recorded a few times. V is TRBV10-3 and J is TRBJ1-2; D remains ambiguous. Germline V gene sequence: CDR1 ENHRY, CDR2 SYGVKD. The V gene lost 3 bases and the J gene lost 8 bases, with 13 bases spanning the gap. This CDR3 region has 13 residues. DNA of the CDR3: TGTGCCATCAGTGACCAAATCTCGGTCGGCTACACCTTC. Translation: CAISDQISVGYTF.

This clone was recorded a few times. The gene calls are TRBV27 and TRBJ1-2, with D uncertain. V dropped 6 bases and J dropped 4 bases, with 12 bases sitting between them. The CDR3 consists of 13 residues. Germline V CDR1 and CDR2: MNHEY, SMNVEV (reference sequence). In DNA form, the CDR3 reads TGTGCCAGCAGCCGATCGGGCAGCTATGGCTACACCTTC. It codes for CASSRSGSYGYTF.

Points on this clone: The same CDR3 can be traced to other DNA sequences in this sample. V usage is TRBV6-1 and J usage is TRBJ2-7, with 9 bases matching TRBD1. CDR3 length: 13 amino acids. The germline CDR1 and CDR2 sequences are MNHNS and SASEGT. V lost 6 bases to trimming and J lost 4 bases; unmatched junction nucleotides: 4. As DNA, the CDR3 is TGTGCCAGCAGACCGGGACAGGGTTACGAGCAGTACTTC. Protein product: CASRPGQGYEQYF.

The J gene is TRBJ1-5, the V gene TRBV9; no clear D gene. The CDR3 runs 15 residues. V lost 0 bases, J lost 6 bases, and 13 bases lay in between. Germline CDR1 and CDR2: SGDLS and YYNGEE. The chain's CDR3 is CASSVGMGMGQPQHF. CDR3 sequence (DNA): TGTGCCAGCAGCGTAGGCATGGGGATGGGTCAGCCCCAGCATTTT.

This chain links TRBV5-1 with TRBJ2-2; the D gene is possibly TRBD2 (6 bases). Germline V gene lookup returns CDR1 SGHRS and CDR2 YFSETQ. The CDR3 extends over 15 amino acids. V was clipped by 4 bases and J by 7 bases, with 17 bases between them. The CDR3 protein is CASSPQEGGDGELFF. The DNA for the CDR3 is TGCGCCAGCAGCCCGCAGGAGGGTGGGGACGGGGAGCTGTTTTTT.

This chain uses TRBV11-3 with TRBJ2-4, with D perhaps TRBD1 (5 bases). The germline V gene has CDR1 SGHNT and CDR2 YENEEA. V gave up 1 base and J gave up 6 bases, with 13 bases separating them. CDR3 length: 15 amino acids. The DNA of the CDR3 is TGTGCCAGCAGCTTAGGGCAGGGAATGGGAAACATTCAGTACTTC. Amino acids: CASSLGQGMGNIQYF.

The chain's CDR3 is CAIQDGTGTDTQYF. The CDR3 DNA is TGTGCCATCCAAGACGGAACAGGCACAGATACGCAGTATTTT. The V and J genes are TRBV10-3 and TRBJ2-3; unclear D gene. Trimming stripped 8 bases from V and 1 base from J, with 13 bases between. This CDR3 comprises 14 residues. Looked up from germline, CDR1 is ENHRY and CDR2 is SYGVKD.

This chain connects TRBV6-5 to TRBJ2-2; D might be TRBD1 (6 bases). Germline lookup yields CDR1 MNHEY and CDR2 SVGAGI. The CDR3 length is 16 residues. Trimming removed 0 bases at V and 6 bases at J, with 14 bases between. The CDR3 DNA sequence: TGTGCCAGCAGTTACTCGAACAGGGAGAGGTCCGGGGAGCTGTTTTTT. It codes for CASSYSNRERSGELFF.

This rearrangement joins TRBV29-1 to TRBJ1-3; a possible D gene is TRBD1 (5 bases). V was cut by 6 bases and J by 6 bases, with 9 bases left in between. CDR1 is SQVTM and CDR2 is ANQGSEA in the germline V gene. CDR3 length: 11 amino acids. CDR3 bases: TGCAGCGTGGGGACGGAAAACACCATATATTTT. It translates to CSVGTENTIYF.

This clone was recorded once. The rearrangement uses TRBV19 and TRBJ1-2; tentatively, D is TRBD1 (6 bases). CDR1 and CDR2 from the germline V gene are LNHDA and SQIVND (reference sequence). Trimming cost V 6 bases and J 7 bases, with 15 bases left between them. The CDR3 length is 13 residues. The CDR3 DNA reads TGTGCCAGTAGCCGAGACAGGAGCATTGGCTACACCTTC. It specifies CASSRDRSIGYTF.

The CDR3 nucleotides read TGTGCCAGCAGTTACGGGGTCCCTGCTAACTATGGCTACACCTTC. Amino acid sequence: CASSYGVPANYGYTF. V gene TRBV7-2 combines with J gene TRBJ1-2; D uncertain. Trimming left V 6 bases short and J 0 bases short, with 14 bases between. CDR3 length: 15 amino acids. The germline V gene encodes CDR1 SGHTA and CDR2 FQGNSA.

The V and J genes are TRBV5-1 and TRBJ2-3; 11 bases are a match to TRBD2. The V segment lost 0 bases and the J segment 5 bases; nucleotides outside the gene matches: 11. Germline V gene data show CDR1 as SGHRS and CDR2 as YFSETQ. The CDR3 totals 18 residues. CDR3 loop: CASSLAYTSGGELDTQYF. CDR3 bases: TGCGCCAGCAGCTTGGCCTACACTAGCGGGGGCGAATTAGATACGCAGTATTTT.

The J gene is TRBJ1-1, the V gene TRBV11-2, with D uncertain. The CDR3 is 13 residues long. Between the trimmed V and J ends, which lost 1 base and 1 base, there was a span of 4 bases. Germline CDR1 is SGHAT and CDR2 is FQNNGV. The CDR3 DNA sequence: TGTGCCAGCAGCTTAGGAGGGAACACTGAAGCTTTCTTT. Translating gives CASSLGGNTEAFF. Variable domain in full (rest from reference TRBV11-2 and TRBJ1-1): EAGVAQSPRYKIIEKRQSVAFWCNPISGHATLYWYQQILGQGPKLLIQFQNNGVVDDSQLPKDRFSAERLKGVDSTLKIQPAKLEDSAVYLCASSLGGNTEAFFGQGTRLTVV.

The rearrangement joins TRBV4-2 to TRBJ1-6, with unresolved D. CDR3 length: 15 amino acids. CDR1 and CDR2 (germline): LGHNA, YNFKEQ. The V gene lost 4 bases and the J gene lost 5 bases, with 12 bases spanning the gap. The CDR3 sequence: CASSPADLNNSPLHF. The CDR3 nucleotides read TGTGCCAGCAGCCCCGCGGATCTCAATAATTCACCCCTCCACTTT.

The chain joins TRBV7-2 to TRBJ2-2, with TRBD2 identical over 7 bases. Germline trimming cut 4 bases from V and 6 bases from J; bases unmatched to any gene: 5. Germline CDR1 is SGHTA and CDR2 is FQGNSA. The CDR3 runs 14 residues. The CDR3 protein is CASSSGLGAGELFF. In DNA form, the CDR3 reads TGTGCCAGCAGCTCTGGACTAGGCGCCGGGGAGCTGTTTTTT. The full variable domain, with the rest looked up from reference TRBV7-2 and TRBJ2-2, is GAGVSQSPSNKVTEKGKDVELRCDPISGHTALYWYRQSLGQGLEFLIYFQGNSAPDKSGLPSDRFSAERTGGSVSTLTIQRTQQEDSAVYLCASSSGLGAGELFFGEGSRLTVL.

CDR3 sequence (DNA): TGTGCCAGCAGCCAAGGTATTACAGACACAGATACGCAGTATTTT. Amino acids: CASSQGITDTDTQYF. The genes are TRBV14 and TRBJ2-3; no clear D. The CDR3 is 15 amino acids. Germline V gene sequence: CDR1 SGHDN, CDR2 FVKESK. The V end lost 1 base, the J end lost 2 bases, and 10 bases lay between the germline ends.

J is TRBJ2-3 and V is TRBV5-1; weak D call: TRBD2 (6 bases). CDR3 size: 14 residues. The V end lost 3 bases, the J end lost 5 bases, and 13 bases lay between the germline ends. Germline V gene sequence: CDR1 SGHRS, CDR2 YFSETQ. The CDR3 region is CASSSAPGEDTQYF. The CDR3, as DNA: TGCGCCAGCAGCTCCGCCCCGGGGGAAGATACGCAGTATTTT.

The CDR3 region has the DNA TGTGCCAGCAGCCCCGGGGGAAATCAGCCCCAGCATTTT. Translating it yields CASSPGGNQPQHF. V usage is TRBV6-6 and J usage is TRBJ1-5, with D maybe TRBD1 (5 bases). The germline V gene has CDR1 MNHNY and CDR2 SVGAGI (reference sequence). The CDR3 is 13 amino acids. V was trimmed by 6 bases and J by 4 bases, leaving 10 bases between them.